This T cell receptor (beta chain) was recovered during a study of blood T cell repertoires in COVID-19. CDR1 is SGHTA, CDR2 FQGNSA, per germline. V was clipped by 5 bases and J by 3 bases, with 11 bases between them. The CDR3 spans 13 residues. Clones were read by immunoSEQ multiplex PCR, and TCRdb kept only the in-frame ones, dropping some. The sample lists under 170,000 clones, roughly 87% occurring once. This TCR came from a woman aged 60-75 years with active or convalescent COVID-19. Sequenced: peripheral blood. This chain links TRBV7-2 with TRBJ2-7, with a possible D match to TRBD2 (5 bases). CDR3 region: CASSSLEDYEQYF. The CDR3 nucleotides are TGTGCCAGCAGCAGCCTGGAGGACTACGAGCAGTACTTC. The full variable domain, rest sourced from reference TRBV7-2 and TRBJ2-7, is GAGVSQSPSNKVTEKGKDVELRCDPISGHTALYWYRQSLGQGLEFLIYFQGNSAPDKSGLPSDRFSAERTGGSVSTLTIQRTQQEDSAVYLCASSSLEDYEQYFGPGTRLTVT.